The 21 T cell receptor beta chains given below trace back to one sample, sequenced in a study of blood T cell repertoires in COVID-19. Assay used: immunoSEQ multiplex PCR; TCRdb lists only in-frame clones, some missing. The repertoire holds 45,000 to 65,000 clones, with roughly 90% as singletons. The sample was peripheral blood. The source is a human donor in a cohort sampled during active COVID-19.

The chain carries TRBV4-2 and TRBJ2-5, with D possibly TRBD1 on 6 matching bases. Trimming removed 0 bases at V and 2 bases at J, with 16 bases between. The CDR3 covers 17 residues. The germline V gene encodes CDR1 LGHNA and CDR2 YNFKEQ. The CDR3 here is CASSQDAIGGQQETQYF. CDR3 coding DNA: TGTGCCAGCAGCCAAGATGCGATAGGTGGACAGCAAGAGACCCAGTACTTC.

The chain uses TRBV19 and TRBJ2-7; 12 bases match TRBD2. J lost 7 bases, V lost 7 bases, and 11 bases had no gene match. The CDR3 has 15 amino acids. The germline V gene encodes CDR1 LNHDA and CDR2 SQIVND (reference sequence). The chain's CDR3 is CASNPSASGGGEQYF. DNA of the CDR3: TGTGCCAGTAACCCCTCGGCTAGCGGGGGGGGTGAGCAGTACTTC.

The J gene is TRBJ1-2, the V gene TRBV7-9; 7 bases agree with TRBD1. The V and J ends lost 6 bases and 3 bases, in that order; junction bases with no gene match: 4. The CDR3 is 13 residues long. Germline CDR1 is SEHNR and CDR2 is FQNEAQ (reference sequence). As DNA, the CDR3 is TGTGCCAGCAGGGCCGGGACAGACTATGGCTACACCTTC. This translates into CASRAGTDYGYTF. Variable domain in full (rest from reference TRBV7-9 and TRBJ1-2): DTGVSQNPRHKITKRGQNVTFRCDPISEHNRLYWYRQTLGQGPEFLTYFQNEAQLEKSRLLSDRFSAERPKGSFSTLEIQRTEQGDSAMYLCASRAGTDYGYTFGSGTRLTVV.

The rearrangement uses TRBV29-1 and TRBJ1-1, with 10 bases lining up with TRBD1. The CDR3 is 17 amino acids. The ends lost 7 bases at V and 1 base at J; junction bases unmatched: 15. Germline assignment: CDR1 SQVTM and CDR2 ANQGSEA. The CDR3 protein is CSGRAGQGFSANTEAFF. CDR3 sequence (DNA): TGCAGCGGCCGTGCGGGACAGGGGTTCAGCGCGAACACTGAAGCTTTCTTT.

J is TRBJ2-7 and V is TRBV6-5; a possible D gene is TRBD1 (5 bases). Deletions cut 2 bases from V and 2 bases from J, with 10 bases between. The CDR3 has 14 amino acids. Germline V gene data show CDR1 as MNHEY and CDR2 as SVGAGI. DNA for the CDR3: TGTGCCAGCAGTTACGAGGCCAGGGCCTACGAGCAGTACTTC. Its translation: CASSYEARAYEQYF.

This clone came up a few times. Here the CDR3 DNA reads TGTGCCAGCAGCACTGGGACATCCTACGAGCAGTACTTC. The encoded protein is CASSTGTSYEQYF. V usage is TRBV7-9 and J usage is TRBJ2-7, with a possible D match to TRBD1 (6 bases). CDR1 is SEHNR and CDR2 is FQNEAQ in the germline V gene (reference sequence). V gave up 5 bases and J gave up 1 base, with 9 bases separating them. This CDR3 is 13 amino acids long.

The CDR3 nucleotides are TGTGCCAGCAGTCTGCAGCGGGGGGGCCGGGGCTCCTACAATGAGCAGTTCTTC. Its protein is CASSLQRGGRGSYNEQFF. The J gene is TRBJ2-1, the V gene TRBV2; 10 bases match TRBD2. CDR1 SNHLY and CDR2 FYNNEI come from the germline V gene. After removal of 5 bases from V and 0 bases from J, the junction contained 10 bases not matched to a gene. This CDR3 is 18 amino acids long. The whole variable domain, filled in from reference TRBV2 and TRBJ2-1, reads EPEVTQTPSHQVTQMGQEVILRCVPISNHLYFYWYRQILGQKVEFLVSFYNNEISEKSEIFDDQFSVERPDGSNFTLKIRSTKLEDSAMYFCASSLQRGGRGSYNEQFFGPGTRLTVL.

This chain uses TRBV10-3 with TRBJ2-5, with 8 bases matching TRBD2. The CDR3 totals 16 residues. J gave up 1 base and V 2 bases, and 6 bases lay outside the gene matches. The V gene's germline CDR1 is ENHRY and CDR2 SYGVKD. CDR3 in amino acids: CAISEGGRGAQETQYF. CDR3 bases: TGTGCCATCAGTGAGGGGGGGCGGGGGGCCCAAGAGACCCAGTACTTC.

This clone was seen more than once but under ten times. V and J are TRBV6-5 and TRBJ1-4, with TRBD1 identical over 7 bases. Germline V CDR1 and CDR2: MNHEY, SVGAGI. The V segment lost 5 bases and the J segment 3 bases; nucleotides outside the gene matches: 3. The CDR3 runs to 14 residues. This CDR3 reads CASSRQGANEKLFF. Written as DNA, the CDR3 is TGTGCCAGCAGTCGACAGGGAGCTAATGAAAAACTGTTTTTT.

The V gene is TRBV3-1 (or the pseudogene TRBV3-2), the J gene TRBJ2-5; 10 bases map to TRBD2. Unmatched junction bases numbered 2, after V lost 4 bases and J lost 3 bases. The CDR3 covers 14 residues. Per the germline V gene, CDR1 is LGHDT and CDR2 is YNNKEL (reference sequence). CDR3 region: CASSPTSGEETQYF. The CDR3 bases are TGTGCCAGCAGCCCCACTAGCGGGGAAGAGACCCAGTACTTC.

A remark on this clone: The same CDR3 arises from other DNA sequences in this sample as well. This chain uses TRBV7-2 with TRBJ2-2; 8 nucleotides line up with TRBD2. Germline CDR1 reads SGHTA; CDR2 reads FQGNSA. V lost 3 bases to trimming and J lost 1 base; unmatched junction nucleotides: 4. This CDR3 is built from 16 residues. Here the CDR3 reads CASSLGLAGNTGELFF. The CDR3 DNA is TGTGCCAGCAGCTTGGGGCTAGCGGGGAACACCGGGGAGCTGTTTTTT.

The V call is TRBV27, the J call TRBJ2-1; D uncertain. The CDR3 is 14 amino acids. V lost 8 bases and J lost 4, with 15 bases in between. The germline CDR1 and CDR2 sequences are MNHEY and SMNVEV (reference sequence). CDR3 in DNA: TGTGCCAGCCTTCAAGACTCTACTTACAATGAGCAGTTCTTC. This codes for CASLQDSTYNEQFF.

This rearrangement joins TRBV9 to TRBJ2-2, with 10 bases aligning to TRBD2. Germline CDR1 SGDLS, CDR2 YYNGEE. The length of the CDR3 is 14 residues. V was pared by 5 bases and J by 3 bases, with 1 base of the junction left unmatched. CDR3 amino acids: CASSGLADTGELFF. In nucleotides, the CDR3 is TGTGCCAGCAGTGGACTAGCGGACACCGGGGAGCTGTTTTTT.

This chain joins TRBV18 and TRBJ1-4, with D possibly being TRBD1 (5 bases). V dropped 3 bases and J dropped 8 bases, with 13 bases sitting between them. This CDR3 comprises 14 residues. Germline V gives CDR1 KGHSH, CDR2 LQKENI. This CDR3 reads CASSPGGDQEKLFF. The CDR3, as DNA: TGTGCCAGCTCACCCGGGGGAGATCAGGAAAAACTGTTTTTT.

This chain uses TRBV2 with TRBJ2-7, with 10 bases lining up with TRBD2. J gave up 3 bases and V 7 bases, and 0 bases lay outside the gene matches. CDR1 is SNHLY and CDR2 is FYNNEI in the germline V gene. CDR3 length: 12 amino acids. CDR3 coding DNA: TGTGCCAGCACTAGCGGGGGCTACGAGCAGTACTTC. Translated, it gives CASTSGGYEQYF.

With regard to this clone: The identical CDR3 is also encoded by other nucleotide sequences in the sample. The rearrangement links TRBV4-1 to TRBJ2-5; D unclear. The CDR3 totals 12 residues. Deletions cut 0 bases from V and 5 bases from J, with 4 bases between. CDR1 and CDR2 (germline): MGHRA, YSYEKL. Written as DNA, the CDR3 is TGCGCCAGCAGCCAAGATCGGGAGACCCAGTACTTC. This codes for CASSQDRETQYF.

CDR3 residues: CAWSVLPAGMNTEAFF. CDR3 in DNA: TGTGCCTGGAGTGTACTCCCAGCGGGCATGAACACTGAAGCTTTCTTT. The chain uses TRBV30 and TRBJ1-1; D is undetermined. V was shortened by 0 bases and J by 0 bases, with 14 bases between the two germline ends. This CDR3 spans 16 amino acids. Germline lookup yields CDR1 GTSNPN and CDR2 SVGIG (reference sequence). The whole variable domain, remainder taken from reference TRBV30 and TRBJ1-1, is SQTIHQWPATLVQPVGSPLSLECTVEGTSNPNLYWYRQAAGRGLQLLFYSVGIGQISSEVPQNLSASRPQDRQFILSSKKLLLSDSGFYLCAWSVLPAGMNTEAFFGQGTRLTVV.

The rearrangement links TRBV7-9 to TRBJ2-6; a possible D gene is TRBD1 (5 bases). From germline, CDR1 is SEHNR and CDR2 FQNEAQ (reference sequence). CDR3 length equals 15 residues. V lost 5 bases and J lost 1, with 9 bases in between. The CDR3 is CASSPRGSGANVLTF. CDR3 nucleotides: TGTGCCAGCAGCCCTAGGGGATCTGGGGCCAACGTCCTGACTTTC. The whole variable domain, filled in from reference TRBV7-9 and TRBJ2-6, reads DTGVSQNPRHKITKRGQNVTFRCDPISEHNRLYWYRQTLGQGPEFLTYFQNEAQLEKSRLLSDRFSAERPKGSFSTLEIQRTEQGDSAMYLCASSPRGSGANVLTFGAGSRLTVL.

The rearrangement links TRBV18 to TRBJ2-3; 7 bases are shared with TRBD2. Germline assignment: CDR1 KGHSH and CDR2 LQKENI. Unmatched junction bases numbered 8, after V lost 4 bases and J lost 1 base. CDR3 length: 16 amino acids. CDR3 DNA sequence: TGTGCCAGCTCACACCACAGCGGGGACCGCACAGATACGCAGTATTTT. Amino acids: CASSHHSGDRTDTQYF. The full variable domain, completed using reference TRBV18 and TRBJ2-3, is NAGVMQNPRHLVRRRGQEARLRCSPMKGHSHVYWYRQLPEEGLKFMVYLQKENIIDESGMPKERFSAEFPKEGPSILRIQQVVRGDSAAYFCASSHHSGDRTDTQYFGPGTRLTVL.

V gene TRBV7-9 combines with J gene TRBJ2-3, with a tentative D call TRBD1 (6 bases). The germline gives CDR1 SEHNR, CDR2 FQNEAQ (reference sequence). V was shortened by 4 bases and J by 1 base, with 12 bases between the two germline ends. This CDR3 is 15 amino acids long. Here the CDR3 reads CASSSPGVGTDTQYF. The CDR3 DNA reads TGTGCCAGCAGCTCACCAGGGGTGGGCACAGATACGCAGTATTTT.

This clone appeared a few times. The chain links TRBV27 to TRBJ2-7; D is unclear. Germline CDR1 reads MNHEY; CDR2 reads SMNVEV (reference sequence). The CDR3 is 13 amino acids. V lost 5 bases and J 0 bases, leaving 8 bases between the germline ends. CDR3 protein: CASSPRNSYEQYF. CDR3 in DNA: TGTGCCAGCAGTCCGAGGAACTCCTACGAGCAGTACTTC.